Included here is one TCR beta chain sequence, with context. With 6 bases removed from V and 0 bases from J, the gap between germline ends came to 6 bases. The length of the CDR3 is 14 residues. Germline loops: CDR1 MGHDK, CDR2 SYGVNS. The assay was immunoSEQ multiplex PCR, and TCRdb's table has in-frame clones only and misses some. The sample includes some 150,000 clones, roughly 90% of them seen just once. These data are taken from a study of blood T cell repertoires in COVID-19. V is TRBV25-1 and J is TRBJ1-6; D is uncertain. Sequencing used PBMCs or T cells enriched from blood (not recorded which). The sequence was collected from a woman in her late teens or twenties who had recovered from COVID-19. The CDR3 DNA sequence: TGTGCCAGCAGGGGCAGCTCCTATAATTCACCCCTCCACTTT. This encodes CASRGSSYNSPLHF.